The clone carrying this TCR beta chain showed up many times. What it binds is not known. The CDR3 contains 14 residues. Deletions cut 2 bases from V and 5 bases from J, with 13 bases between. CDR1 is MDHEN and CDR2 is SYDVKM in the germline V gene. The data were obtained in a study of molecular identifiers for immune sequencing clone quantification. Study information: Within a replicate experiment, RNA obtained from either 20,000 or 100,000 naive CD8 cells was divided into five aliquots, and four of those aliquots were then sequenced. General study results and limits: Highly expanded clone sizes could end up underestimated if a barcode were shared by identical TCR molecules.

Methods described previously, with TCR primers listed, were used for bulk TCR libraries. One entry per CDR3 protein results from TCRdb running MiXCR on the PCR reads. This sample yields about 640,000 distinct CDR3 sequences, of which 15% to 20% are seen a single time; about 0.9% belongs to the top ten. The receptor comes from a human donor in good health. Some libraries in this study had Jurkat cell RNA spiked in. The V call is TRBV28, the J call TRBJ2-7; D is undetermined. The sequencing sample was made of naive CD8+ T cells from blood, with Jurkat cell RNA spiked in. Stated subset: FACS-sorted CD8+CD4-CCR7+CD45RA+ naive T cells. The CDR3 sequence: CASSLIGMKNEQYF. For the CDR3, the DNA is TGTGCCAGCAGTTTAATTGGGATGAAGAACGAGCAGTACTTC.